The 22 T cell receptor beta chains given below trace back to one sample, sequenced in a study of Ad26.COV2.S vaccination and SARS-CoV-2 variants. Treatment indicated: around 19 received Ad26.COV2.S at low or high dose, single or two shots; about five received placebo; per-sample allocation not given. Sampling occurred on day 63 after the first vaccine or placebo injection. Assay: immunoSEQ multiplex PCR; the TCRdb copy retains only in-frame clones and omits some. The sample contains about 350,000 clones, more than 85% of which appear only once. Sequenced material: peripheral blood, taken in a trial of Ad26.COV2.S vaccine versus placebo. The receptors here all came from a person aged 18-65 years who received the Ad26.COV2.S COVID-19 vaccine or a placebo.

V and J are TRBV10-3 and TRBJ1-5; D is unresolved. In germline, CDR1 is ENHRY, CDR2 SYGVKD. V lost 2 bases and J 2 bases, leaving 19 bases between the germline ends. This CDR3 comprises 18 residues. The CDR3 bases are TGTGCCATCAGTGAGAGGGCAGTTCTCGGCATCGGCAATCAGCCCCAGCATTTT. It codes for CAISERAVLGIGNQPQHF.

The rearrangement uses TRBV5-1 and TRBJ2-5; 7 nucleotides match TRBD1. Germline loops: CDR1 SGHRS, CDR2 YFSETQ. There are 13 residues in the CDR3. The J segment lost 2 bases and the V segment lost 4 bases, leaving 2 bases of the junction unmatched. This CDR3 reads CASSEGQQETQYF. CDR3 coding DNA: TGCGCCAGCAGCGAGGGACAGCAAGAGACCCAGTACTTC.

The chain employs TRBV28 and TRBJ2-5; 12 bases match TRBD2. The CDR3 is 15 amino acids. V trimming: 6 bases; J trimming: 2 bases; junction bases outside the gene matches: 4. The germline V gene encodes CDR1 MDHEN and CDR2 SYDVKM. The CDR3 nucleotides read TGTGCCAGCAGACGACTAGCGGGAGCGCAAGAGACCCAGTACTTC. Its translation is CASRRLAGAQETQYF.

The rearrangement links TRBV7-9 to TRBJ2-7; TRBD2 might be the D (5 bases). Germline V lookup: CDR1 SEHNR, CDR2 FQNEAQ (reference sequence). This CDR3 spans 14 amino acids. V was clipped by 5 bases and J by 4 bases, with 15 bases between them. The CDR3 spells CASSPTGLNYEQYF. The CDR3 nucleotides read TGTGCCAGCAGCCCGACCGGACTCAATTACGAGCAGTACTTC. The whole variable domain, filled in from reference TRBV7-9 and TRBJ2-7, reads DTGVSQNPRHKITKRGQNVTFRCDPISEHNRLYWYRQTLGQGPEFLTYFQNEAQLEKSRLLSDRFSAERPKGSFSTLEIQRTEQGDSAMYLCASSPTGLNYEQYFGPGTRLTVT.

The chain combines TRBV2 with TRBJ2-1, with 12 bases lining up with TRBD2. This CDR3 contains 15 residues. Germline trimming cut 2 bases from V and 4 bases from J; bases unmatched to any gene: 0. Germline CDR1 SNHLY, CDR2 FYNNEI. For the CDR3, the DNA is TGTGCCAGCAGTGAACTAGCGGGAGGGTACAATGAGCAGTTCTTC. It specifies CASSELAGGYNEQFF.

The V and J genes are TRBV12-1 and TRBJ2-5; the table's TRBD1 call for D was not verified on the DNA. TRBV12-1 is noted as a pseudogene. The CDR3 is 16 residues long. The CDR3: CASSFDRHPLRETQYF. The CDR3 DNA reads TGTGCCAGCAGCTTCGACAGACACCCCTTGAGAGAGACCCAGTACTTC.

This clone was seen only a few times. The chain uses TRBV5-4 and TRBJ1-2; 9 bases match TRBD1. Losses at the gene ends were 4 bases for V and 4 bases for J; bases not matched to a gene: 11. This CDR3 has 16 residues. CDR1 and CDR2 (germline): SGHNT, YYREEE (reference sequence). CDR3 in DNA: TGTGCCAGCAGCCGCATCGGACAGGGGCAAGGCTATGGCTACACCTTC. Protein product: CASSRIGQGQGYGYTF.

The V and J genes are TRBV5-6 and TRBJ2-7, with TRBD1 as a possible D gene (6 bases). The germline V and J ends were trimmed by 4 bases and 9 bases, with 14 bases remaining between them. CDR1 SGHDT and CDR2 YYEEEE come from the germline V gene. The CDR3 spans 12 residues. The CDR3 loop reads CASSGPGVGQYF. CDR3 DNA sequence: TGTGCCAGCAGCGGGCCAGGGGTGGGGCAGTACTTC.

CDR3 in amino acids: CASSPPGEINSNQPQHF. Written as DNA, the CDR3 is TGTGCCAGCAGCCCCCCCGGTGAGATCAATAGCAATCAGCCCCAGCATTTT. The rearrangement links TRBV7-3 to TRBJ1-5, with no clear D. This CDR3 is built from 17 residues. Per germline, CDR1 SGHTA and CDR2 FQGTGA. Deletions cut 5 bases from V and 0 bases from J, with 17 bases between.

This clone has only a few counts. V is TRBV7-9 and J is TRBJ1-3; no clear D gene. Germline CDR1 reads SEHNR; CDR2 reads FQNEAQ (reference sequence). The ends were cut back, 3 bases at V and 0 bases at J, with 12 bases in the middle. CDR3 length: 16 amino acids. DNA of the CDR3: TGTGCCAGCAGCTTCCCGGGAGGTCTCTCTGGAAACACCATATATTTT. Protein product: CASSFPGGLSGNTIYF.

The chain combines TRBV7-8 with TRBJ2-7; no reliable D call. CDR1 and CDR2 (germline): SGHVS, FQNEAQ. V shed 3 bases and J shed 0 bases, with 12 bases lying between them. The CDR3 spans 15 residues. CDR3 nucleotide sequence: TGTGCCAGCAGCTTTCAGGCAAGTCTCTCCTACGAGCAGTACTTC. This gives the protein CASSFQASLSYEQYF.

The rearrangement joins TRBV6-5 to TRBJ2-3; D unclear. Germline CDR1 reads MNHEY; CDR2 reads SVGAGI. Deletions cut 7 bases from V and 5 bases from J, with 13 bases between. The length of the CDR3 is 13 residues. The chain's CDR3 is CASTPRYEDTQYF. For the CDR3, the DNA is TGTGCCAGCACACCCCGATACGAAGATACGCAGTATTTT.

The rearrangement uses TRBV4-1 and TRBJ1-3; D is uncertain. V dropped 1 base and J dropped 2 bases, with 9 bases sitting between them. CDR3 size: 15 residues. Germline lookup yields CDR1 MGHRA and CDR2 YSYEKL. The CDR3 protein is CASSQGQQPGNTIYF. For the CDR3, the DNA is TGCGCCAGCAGCCAAGGTCAGCAGCCTGGAAACACCATATATTTT.

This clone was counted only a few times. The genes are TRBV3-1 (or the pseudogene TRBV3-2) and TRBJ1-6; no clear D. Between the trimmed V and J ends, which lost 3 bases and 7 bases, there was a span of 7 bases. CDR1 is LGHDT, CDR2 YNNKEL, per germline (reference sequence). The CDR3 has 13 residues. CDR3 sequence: CASSQTKNSPLHF. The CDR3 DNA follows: TGTGCCAGCAGCCAGACGAAAAATTCACCCCTCCACTTT.

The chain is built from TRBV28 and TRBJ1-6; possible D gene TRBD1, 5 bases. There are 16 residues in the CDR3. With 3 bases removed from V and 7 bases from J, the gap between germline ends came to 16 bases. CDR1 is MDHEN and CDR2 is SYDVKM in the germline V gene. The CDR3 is CASSFEGPRRNSPLHF. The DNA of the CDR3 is TGTGCCAGCAGTTTTGAGGGGCCCAGGCGGAATTCACCCCTCCACTTT.

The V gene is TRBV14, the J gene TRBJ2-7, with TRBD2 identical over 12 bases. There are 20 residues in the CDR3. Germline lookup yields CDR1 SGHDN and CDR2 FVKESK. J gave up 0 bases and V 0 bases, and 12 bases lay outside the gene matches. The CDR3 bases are TGTGCCAGCAGCCAAGAAGGGGCTAGCGGGGGGGAGTATAGCTCCTACGAGCAGTACTTC. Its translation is CASSQEGASGGEYSSYEQYF.

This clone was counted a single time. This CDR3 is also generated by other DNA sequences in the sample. CDR3 DNA sequence: TGTGCCAGCTCACCCCCAGGGGTGAATGAGCAGTTCTTC. It encodes CASSPPGVNEQFF. This sequence joins TRBV18 and TRBJ2-1; D is possibly TRBD1 (6 bases). The germline gives CDR1 KGHSH, CDR2 LQKENI. Deletions cut 3 bases from V and 7 bases from J, with 10 bases between. The CDR3 contains 13 residues.

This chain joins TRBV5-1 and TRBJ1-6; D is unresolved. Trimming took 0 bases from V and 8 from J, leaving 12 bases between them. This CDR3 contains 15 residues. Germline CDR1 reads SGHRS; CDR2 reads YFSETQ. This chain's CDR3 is CASSLVSGGDSPLHF. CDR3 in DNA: TGCGCCAGCAGCTTGGTATCCGGCGGGGATTCACCCCTCCACTTT.

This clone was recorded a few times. The CDR3 reads CAISDPGRLAGKYNEQFF. The CDR3 nucleotides are TGTGCCATCAGTGACCCGGGGCGGCTAGCGGGTAAATACAATGAGCAGTTCTTC. The rearrangement joins TRBV10-3 to TRBJ2-1, with 8 bases that match TRBD2. The germline CDR1 and CDR2 sequences are ENHRY and SYGVKD. This CDR3 region has 18 residues. Trimming at V came to 3 bases and at J to 4 bases, leaving 14 bases not matched to a gene.

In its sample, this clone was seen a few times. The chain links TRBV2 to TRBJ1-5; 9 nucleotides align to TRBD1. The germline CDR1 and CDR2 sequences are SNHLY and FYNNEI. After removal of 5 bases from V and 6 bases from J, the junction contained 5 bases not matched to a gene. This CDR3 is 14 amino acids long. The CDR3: CASSSGTGLQPQHF. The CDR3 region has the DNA TGTGCCAGCAGTTCCGGGACAGGGCTTCAGCCCCAGCATTTT.

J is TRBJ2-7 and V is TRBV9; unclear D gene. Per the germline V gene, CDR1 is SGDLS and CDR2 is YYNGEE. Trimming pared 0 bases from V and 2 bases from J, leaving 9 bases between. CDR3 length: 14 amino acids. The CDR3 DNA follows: TGTGCCAGCAGCGTAGATATCAGTGCCTACGAGCAGTACTTC. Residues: CASSVDISAYEQYF. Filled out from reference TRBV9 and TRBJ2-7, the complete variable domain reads DSGVTQTPKHLITATGQRVTLRCSPRSGDLSVYWYQQSLDQGLQFLIQYYNGEERAKGNILERFSAQQFPDLHSELNLSSLELGDSALYFCASSVDISAYEQYFGPGTRLTVT.

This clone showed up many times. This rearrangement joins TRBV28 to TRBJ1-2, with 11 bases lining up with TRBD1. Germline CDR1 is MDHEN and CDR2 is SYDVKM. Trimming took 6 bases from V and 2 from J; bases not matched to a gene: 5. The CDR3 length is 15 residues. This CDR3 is CASSPGTGGNYGYTF. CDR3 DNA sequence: TGTGCCAGCAGCCCAGGGACAGGGGGGAACTATGGCTACACCTTC.